This T cell receptor (beta chain) comes out of a study of Ad26.COV2.S vaccination and SARS-CoV-2 variants. Across the whole study: Dosing was one shot or two shots 56 days apart.

Study-wide results and caveats: From the TCR breadth and depth analyses, total T cell responses may have been underestimated.

The assay was immunoSEQ multiplex PCR, and TCRdb's table has in-frame clones only and misses some. This sample yields roughly 420,000 clones, of which roughly 88% are seen a single time; 3.6% belongs to the top ten. Germline CDR1 and CDR2: MDHEN and SYDVKM. The V end was cut by 6 bases, the J end by 8 bases, with 25 bases between. The CDR3 contains 16 residues. Treatment given: roughly 18 received Ad26.COV2.S at low or high dose, single or two shots; about five received placebo; per-sample allocation not given. The samples were gathered on day 63 after the first injection of vaccine or placebo. Notes on this clone: Its antigen is currently unknown.

This chain links TRBV28 with TRBJ1-1; tentatively, D is TRBD1 (5 bases). Sample: peripheral blood, taken in a trial of Ad26.COV2.S vaccine versus placebo. This clonotype was obtained from a person between 18 and 60 years old who received the Ad26.COV2.S COVID-19 vaccine or a placebo. The CDR3 region is CASSPQLAGRFQEAFF. The CDR3, as DNA: TGTGCCAGCAGCCCCCAGCTGGCAGGGAGATTTCAGGAAGCTTTCTTT.